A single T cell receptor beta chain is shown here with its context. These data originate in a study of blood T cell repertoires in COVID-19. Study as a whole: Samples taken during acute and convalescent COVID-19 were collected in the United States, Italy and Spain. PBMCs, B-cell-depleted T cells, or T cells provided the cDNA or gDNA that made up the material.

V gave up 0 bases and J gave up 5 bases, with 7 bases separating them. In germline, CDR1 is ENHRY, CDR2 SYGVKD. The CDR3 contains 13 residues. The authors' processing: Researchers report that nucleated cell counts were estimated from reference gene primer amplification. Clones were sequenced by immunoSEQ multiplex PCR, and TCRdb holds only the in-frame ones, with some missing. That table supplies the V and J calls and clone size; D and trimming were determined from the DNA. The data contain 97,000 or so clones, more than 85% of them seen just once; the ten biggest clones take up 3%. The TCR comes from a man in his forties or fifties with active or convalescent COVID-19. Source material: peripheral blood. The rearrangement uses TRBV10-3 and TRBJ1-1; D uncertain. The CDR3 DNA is TGTGCCATCAGTGAGTCGACGGAGACTGAAGCTTTCTTT. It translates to CAISESTETEAFF.